This record covers a single T cell receptor beta chain. The CDR3 is made up of 17 amino acids. Germline CDR1 SQVTM, CDR2 ANQGSEA. With 6 bases clipped from V and 5 bases from J, the junction kept 13 bases outside the gene matches. The data were taken from a study of T cell clones after liver transplantation. Some clones are missing from TCRdb's copy, which holds only in-frame ones; the method was immunoSEQ multiplex PCR. The sample lists around 15,000 clones, roughly 85% occurring once. Sequenced material: CD8+ T cells from blood, taken around 44 months after liver transplant. V and J are TRBV29-1 and TRBJ2-5; 15 nucleotides agree with TRBD2. The source is a human patient who received a liver transplant. Some T cells may be the graft donor's. The CDR3 region has the DNA TGCAGCGTCCCCGGGACTAGCGGGAGGTCCGCCGGGGAGACCCAGTACTTC. It specifies CSVPGTSGRSAGETQYF.